Each of the 31 T cell receptor beta chains below was sequenced from the same sample in a study of T cell responses to AZD1222 COVID-19 vaccine. Sequencing used immunoSEQ multiplex PCR; TCRdb keeps in-frame clones, though not all of them. The table includes 160,000 or so clones, over 75% detected once. The sample consisted of peripheral blood, taken on day 0 of AZD1222 vaccination. These receptors came from an adult in good health.

The chain is built from TRBV6-5 and TRBJ1-1; D gene uncertain. Germline assignment: CDR1 MNHEY and CDR2 SVGAGI. The CDR3 length is 14 residues. Trimming removed 0 bases at V and 5 bases at J, with 10 bases between. CDR3: CASSYSEGWTEAFF. The CDR3, as DNA: TGTGCCAGCAGTTACTCGGAGGGTTGGACTGAAGCTTTCTTT.

J is TRBJ1-1 and V is TRBV24-1, with 9 bases lining up with TRBD1. J was trimmed by 5 bases and V by 4 bases; bases with no gene match: 4. Germline CDR1 reads KGHDR; CDR2 reads SFDVKD. The CDR3 is 14 amino acids. The CDR3 DNA reads as TGTGCCACCAGTGAGGGACAGGGTGAAACTGAAGCTTTCTTT. Encoded protein: CATSEGQGETEAFF.

The V gene is TRBV6-5, the J gene TRBJ2-5; D gene uncertain. Trimming stripped 0 bases from V and 0 bases from J, with 8 bases between. There are 15 residues in the CDR3. Per the germline V gene, CDR1 is MNHEY and CDR2 is SVGAGI. The CDR3 loop is CASSYSSNNQETQYF. The CDR3 coding sequence is TGTGCCAGCAGTTACTCGAGTAACAACCAAGAGACCCAGTACTTC.

The rearrangement links TRBV15 to TRBJ2-2; D might be TRBD2 (6 bases). The length of the CDR3 is 14 residues. Trimming shortened V by 6 bases and J by 4 bases, and 12 bases separated the two germline ends. Germline values: CDR1 LNHNV, CDR2 YYDKDF (reference sequence). CDR3 residues: CATRWRAGTGELFF. CDR3 DNA sequence: TGTGCCACCAGATGGAGGGCGGGCACCGGGGAGCTGTTTTTT.

The V gene is TRBV4-3, the J gene TRBJ2-7; D not resolved. Germline V gene lookup returns CDR1 LGHNA and CDR2 YSLEER. This CDR3 contains 15 residues. The V end was cut by 3 bases, the J end by 5 bases, with 17 bases between. CDR3 nucleotides: TGCGCCAGCAGCCATCCCGGATGCTGTCTGAACGAGCAGTACTTC. Protein sequence: CASSHPGCCLNEQYF.

This clone is a singleton in its sample. This rearrangement joins TRBV9 to TRBJ2-3, with D perhaps assigned TRBD1 or TRBD2 (5 bases each). The CDR3 runs 16 residues. The germline V gene has CDR1 SGDLS and CDR2 YYNGEE. Trimming left V 2 bases short and J 1 base short, with 14 bases between. This chain's CDR3 is CASSVYGGEGTDTQYF. The CDR3 DNA reads as TGTGCCAGCAGCGTGTATGGGGGTGAGGGCACAGATACGCAGTATTTT.

The chain employs TRBV4-1 and TRBJ1-2, with D possibly being TRBD1 (5 bases). V lost 1 base and J lost 2, with 11 bases in between. The CDR3 loop spans 15 amino acids. The germline V gene has CDR1 MGHRA and CDR2 YSYEKL. The CDR3 protein is CASSQVQGPNYGYTF. The CDR3 nucleotides are TGCGCCAGCAGCCAAGTTCAGGGTCCCAACTATGGCTACACCTTC.

This clone was detected only a few times. The V and J genes are TRBV19 and TRBJ2-7; 8 nucleotides align to TRBD1. Germline CDR1 and CDR2: LNHDA and SQIVND (reference sequence). The junction had 8 bases not matched to a gene; V was cut back by 3 bases and J by 7 bases. CDR3 length: 14 amino acids. This CDR3 reads CASSIRGPRTEQYF. The CDR3 coding sequence is TGTGCCAGTAGTATCAGGGGGCCGCGCACTGAGCAGTACTTC.

The rearrangement uses TRBV6-5 and TRBJ1-6; no reliable D call. With 0 bases removed from V and 10 bases from J, the gap between germline ends came to 7 bases. The germline gives CDR1 MNHEY, CDR2 SVGAGI. CDR3 length equals 13 residues. The CDR3 spells CASSYSGVSPLHF. The DNA for the CDR3 is TGTGCCAGCAGTTACTCGGGCGTCTCACCCCTCCACTTT.

V is TRBV11-2 and J is TRBJ2-7, with D hard to call. Germline CDR1 SGHAT, CDR2 FQNNGV. This CDR3 has 12 amino acids. The V end was cut by 2 bases, the J end by 7 bases, with 9 bases between. This CDR3 is CASSLLRLEQYF. DNA for the CDR3: TGTGCCAGCAGCTTACTCAGGTTAGAGCAGTACTTC.

V gene TRBV10-3 combines with J gene TRBJ2-5; either TRBD1 or TRBD2 may fit D (7 bases each). CDR1 ENHRY and CDR2 SYGVKD come from the germline V gene. The CDR3 runs to 15 residues. With 6 bases removed from V and 3 bases from J, the gap between germline ends came to 17 bases. The DNA for the CDR3 is TGTGCCATCAGAGGACCAGCGGGGACAGAAGAGACCCAGTACTTC. Translation: CAIRGPAGTEETQYF.

The gene calls are TRBV24-1 and TRBJ2-1; D uncertain. CDR1 and CDR2 from the germline V gene are KGHDR and SFDVKD. This CDR3 comprises 12 residues. V gave up 0 bases and J gave up 9 bases, with 5 bases separating them. The CDR3 bases are TGTGCCACCAGTGATTTGTATACTGAGCAGTTCTTC. Translated, it gives CATSDLYTEQFF.

V is TRBV6-1 and J is TRBJ2-3; 9 bases line up with TRBD1. The V segment lost 1 base and the J segment 1 base; nucleotides outside the gene matches: 15. CDR1 and CDR2 (germline): MNHNS, SASEGT. The CDR3 has 20 amino acids. In DNA form, the CDR3 reads TGTGCCAGCAGTGAAGTTTTTTTAGGTGAGACAGGGGGGGGCACAGATACGCAGTATTTT. It yields the protein CASSEVFLGETGGGTDTQYF.

This clone has only one observation. V is TRBV6-5 and J is TRBJ2-2, with TRBD1 identical over 7 bases. This CDR3 region has 14 residues. After removal of 5 bases from V and 6 bases from J, the junction contained 6 bases not matched to a gene. Germline V gene data show CDR1 as MNHEY and CDR2 as SVGAGI. CDR3 DNA sequence: TGTGCCAGCAGTAGGGGGACAGTCCCCGGGGAGCTGTTTTTT. It codes for CASSRGTVPGELFF.

The genes are TRBV7-3 and TRBJ2-2; D is perhaps TRBD1 (6 bases). Trimming pared 0 bases from V and 7 bases from J, leaving 15 bases between. Germline-derived CDR1 and CDR2 are SGHTA and FQGTGA. The CDR3 has 16 residues. CDR3 nucleotides: TGTGCCAGCAGCTTAACGGGGGCCCAATCAAACGGGGAGCTGTTTTTT. This translates into CASSLTGAQSNGELFF.

V is TRBV11-2 and J is TRBJ2-1; 8 bases are shared with TRBD1. V dropped 7 bases and J dropped 3; count of bases not matched to a gene: 8. Germline loops: CDR1 SGHAT, CDR2 FQNNGV. The CDR3 is 15 amino acids. As DNA, the CDR3 is TGTGCCAGCACCTTCGTCACAGGGGGCTACAATGAGCAGTTCTTC. Amino acids: CASTFVTGGYNEQFF.

This rearrangement joins TRBV2 to TRBJ2-5, with a possible D match to TRBD2 (6 bases). V was trimmed by 7 bases and J by 2 bases, leaving 11 bases between them. CDR3 length: 13 residues. Germline values: CDR1 SNHLY, CDR2 FYNNEI. CDR3 nucleotide sequence: TGTGCCAGCATGGGGACTCTTCAAGAGACCCAGTACTTC. This translates into CASMGTLQETQYF.

J is TRBJ2-7 and V is TRBV27, with D possibly matching TRBD1 (6 bases). Trimming took 8 bases from V and 0 from J, leaving 17 bases between them. The CDR3 has 15 amino acids. The germline CDR1 and CDR2 sequences are MNHEY and SMNVEV (reference sequence). CDR3 sequence: CASASGQGISYEQYF. CDR3 in DNA: TGTGCCAGCGCCTCCGGGCAGGGGATCTCCTACGAGCAGTACTTC.

The chain links TRBV19 to TRBJ2-1; no firm D call. Trimming left V 5 bases short and J 0 bases short, with 8 bases between. The CDR3 runs 14 residues. Germline CDR1 and CDR2: LNHDA and SQIVND (reference sequence). The CDR3 reads CASSPSSSYNEQFF. The CDR3 DNA reads as TGTGCCAGTAGTCCGTCTAGCTCCTACAATGAGCAGTTCTTC.

CDR3 amino acids: CASSYIPTGGNSPLHF. The CDR3 DNA reads TGTGCCAGCAGTTATATACCGACAGGAGGAAATTCACCCCTCCACTTT. The gene calls are TRBV6-6 and TRBJ1-6; weak D call: TRBD1 (6 bases). CDR3 length equals 16 residues. Trimming took 3 bases from V and 7 from J, leaving 16 bases between them. Germline values: CDR1 MNHNY, CDR2 SVGAGI (reference sequence).

This clone has just one count. This CDR3 is also generated by other DNA sequences in the sample. The J gene is TRBJ2-1, the V gene TRBV14; TRBD2 matches at 9 bases. Trimming removed 4 bases from V and 1 base from J; junction bases left unmatched: 8. Per germline, CDR1 SGHDN and CDR2 FVKESK. The CDR3 spans 17 residues. The CDR3 sequence: CASSPSSGAGSYNEQFF. In DNA form, the CDR3 reads TGTGCCAGCAGCCCCTCTAGCGGGGCGGGGTCCTACAATGAGCAGTTCTTC.

The chain links TRBV5-4 to TRBJ2-1; the match to TRBD2 covers 10 bases. Germline lookup yields CDR1 SGHNT and CDR2 YYREEE (reference sequence). V was clipped by 2 bases and J by 5 bases; unmatched bases: 4. This CDR3 has 15 amino acids. DNA of the CDR3: TGTGCCAGCAGCTTTAGCGGGAGGATTCACAATGAGCAGTTCTTC. As protein: CASSFSGRIHNEQFF.

J is TRBJ2-5 and V is TRBV28; D is perhaps TRBD1 (6 bases). Germline V gives CDR1 MDHEN, CDR2 SYDVKM. There are 14 residues in the CDR3. Trimming pared 5 bases from V and 2 bases from J, leaving 12 bases between. This CDR3 is CASSRRTVQETQYF. CDR3 bases: TGTGCCAGCAGTCGCCGGACAGTTCAAGAGACCCAGTACTTC.

The CDR3 here is CASSLGQYNEQFF. CDR3 DNA sequence: TGTGCCAGCAGCTTGGGACAGTACAATGAGCAGTTCTTC. The chain is built from TRBV7-8 and TRBJ2-1, with 7 bases identical to TRBD1. The CDR3 spans 13 residues. The trim removed 3 bases at V and 4 bases at J, leaving 0 bases unmatched. Germline loops: CDR1 SGHVS, CDR2 FQNEAQ. Full variable domain (remainder filled in from reference TRBV7-8 and TRBJ2-1): GAGVSQSPRYKVAKRGQDVALRCDPISGHVSLFWYQQALGQGPEFLTYFQNEAQLDKSGLPSDRFFAERPEGSVSTLKIQRTQQEDSAVYLCASSLGQYNEQFFGPGTRLTVL.

The rearrangement links TRBV4-1 to TRBJ2-2; no definite D call. The CDR3 contains 14 residues. Trimming removed 4 bases from V and 0 bases from J, with 6 bases in between. The germline gives CDR1 MGHRA, CDR2 YSYEKL. The CDR3, as DNA: TGCGCCAGCAGCCTGTACTCGAACACCGGGGAGCTGTTTTTT. Translating gives CASSLYSNTGELFF.

The gene calls are TRBV6-5 and TRBJ2-7; D gene unclear. Germline loops: CDR1 MNHEY, CDR2 SVGAGI. V lost 5 bases and J lost 3, with 11 bases in between. The CDR3 length is 13 residues. The CDR3 here is CASSSGTYYEQYF. CDR3 nucleotide sequence: TGTGCCAGCAGTAGTGGAACCTACTACGAGCAGTACTTC.

The chain carries TRBV28 and TRBJ2-7; TRBD2 aligns across 10 bases. The V and J ends lost 4 bases and 6 bases, in that order; junction bases with no gene match: 12. Germline-derived CDR1 and CDR2 are MDHEN and SYDVKM. The CDR3 length is 16 residues. CDR3 protein: CASSSPSGSGLREQYF. The CDR3 bases are TGTGCCAGCAGTTCTCCTAGCGGGAGCGGCTTACGCGAGCAGTACTTC.

The genes are TRBV5-8 and TRBJ1-2; D unclear. V was shortened by 1 base and J by 5 bases, with 12 bases between the two germline ends. Germline V lookup: CDR1 SGHTS, CDR2 YDEGEE. The CDR3 is made up of 14 amino acids. CDR3 nucleotide sequence: TGTGCCAGCAGCTTGAGTGGTCCGCAATATGGCTACACCTTC. Translated: CASSLSGPQYGYTF.

The chain uses TRBV29-1 and TRBJ2-3, with TRBD1 identical over 7 bases. This CDR3 spans 18 amino acids. Germline trimming cut 3 bases from V and 4 bases from J; bases unmatched to any gene: 19. The germline CDR1 and CDR2 sequences are SQVTM and ANQGSEA. The CDR3 here is CSVEADRSEPVGADTQYF. CDR3 in DNA: TGCAGCGTTGAGGCGGACAGGTCGGAACCCGTTGGCGCAGATACGCAGTATTTT.

The V and J genes are TRBV28 and TRBJ2-7; 9 nucleotides match TRBD2. CDR1 and CDR2 from the germline V gene are MDHEN and SYDVKM. J lost 5 bases, V lost 4 bases, and 9 bases had no gene match. The CDR3 runs to 15 residues. CDR3 protein: CASSSTGTSRHEQYF. The DNA for the CDR3 is TGTGCCAGCAGTTCCACCGGGACTAGCCGCCACGAGCAGTACTTC.

The V and J genes are TRBV5-1 and TRBJ2-5, with 11 bases fitting TRBD2. Germline loops: CDR1 SGHRS, CDR2 YFSETQ. Trimming at V came to 2 bases and at J to 1 base, leaving 4 bases not matched to a gene. The CDR3 loop spans 16 amino acids. CDR3 in amino acids: CASSFGGTSGQETQYF. Written as DNA, the CDR3 is TGCGCCAGCAGCTTTGGCGGGACTAGCGGCCAAGAGACCCAGTACTTC.